This T cell receptor (beta chain) was identified during a study of blood T cell repertoires in COVID-19. As for the study in general: Acute and convalescent COVID-19 specimens originated in the United States, Italy and Spain. T cells, B-cell-depleted T cells, or PBMCs supplied cDNA or gDNA.

The protocol was immunoSEQ multiplex PCR, while the TCRdb copy is restricted to in-frame clones and leaves out a portion. The table has 100,000 or so clones, approximately 80% seen once. The CDR3 has 15 residues. Germline CDR1 ENHRY, CDR2 SYGVKD. Trimming removed 7 bases from V and 0 bases from J; junction bases left unmatched: 4. The clonotype comes from a man older than 75 with acute or convalescent COVID-19. The rearrangement uses TRBV10-3 and TRBJ2-1, with TRBD2 matching 9 bases. Material for sequencing was peripheral blood. In nucleotides, the CDR3 is TGTGCCATCACCGAGCGGGAGGTCTCCTACAATGAGCAGTTCTTC. It yields the protein CAITEREVSYNEQFF.